This T cell receptor beta chain was obtained from a study of blood T cell repertoires in COVID-19. Overall study context: Samples came from the United States, Italy and Spain, spanning acute and convalescent COVID-19. T cells, B-cell-depleted T cells, or PBMCs supplied cDNA or gDNA.

Using immunoSEQ multiplex PCR, the repertoire was profiled, and TCRdb retains in-frame clones only, with some absent. Of roughly 300,000 clones listed, 75% to 95% are singletons. The length of the CDR3 is 17 residues. Trimming cost V 1 base and J 0 bases, with 13 bases left between them. Germline V gene data show CDR1 as LGHNT and CDR2 as FRNRAP. It was during active infection that Seattle patients were enrolled and then longitudinally followed. The clonotype was recovered from a woman in her twenties or thirties with COVID-19, enrolled during active disease. The V and J genes are TRBV12-5 and TRBJ2-1, with D possibly matching TRBD2 (6 bases). The material sequenced was peripheral blood. CDR3 region: CASGLAPIGSSYNEQFF. CDR3 DNA: TGTGCTAGTGGTTTGGCCCCGATCGGGAGCTCCTACAATGAGCAGTTCTTC. The full variable domain, completed using reference TRBV12-5 and TRBJ2-1, is DARVTQTPRHKVTEMGQEVTMRCQPILGHNTVFWYRQTMMQGLELLAYFRNRAPLDDSGMPKDRFSAEMPDATLATLKIQPSEPRDSAVYFCASGLAPIGSSYNEQFFGPGTRLTVL.